This entry concerns a single T cell receptor beta chain. The antigen is undetermined. This sample stems from a study of T cells after posttransplantation cyclophosphamide. Germline values: CDR1 MNHNS, CDR2 SASEGT. The CDR3 spans 16 residues. Trimming stripped 1 base from V and 0 bases from J, with 12 bases between. Findings of the study overall: TRB clonality was highly associated with recipient CMV seropositivity and reactivation.

The assay was immunoSEQ multiplex PCR, and TCRdb's table has in-frame clones only and misses some. The table shows approximately 21,000 clones, with approximately 98% occurring only once. The naive gate required viable CD3+CD4+ or CD3+CD8+ cells with CCR7+CD45RA+CD45RO-CD95-CD27+CD28+ phenotype. The sample taken for sequencing was naive CD8+ T cells sorted from PBMCs. This chain links TRBV6-1 with TRBJ1-1; D ambiguous. This clonotype was sampled from a man aged 35 to 55 in good health, CMV-negative, and a related stem cell transplant donor. DNA of the CDR3: TGTGCCAGCAGTGAAGAGATTTACAATCTGAACACTGAAGCTTTCTTT. Translating it yields CASSEEIYNLNTEAFF.